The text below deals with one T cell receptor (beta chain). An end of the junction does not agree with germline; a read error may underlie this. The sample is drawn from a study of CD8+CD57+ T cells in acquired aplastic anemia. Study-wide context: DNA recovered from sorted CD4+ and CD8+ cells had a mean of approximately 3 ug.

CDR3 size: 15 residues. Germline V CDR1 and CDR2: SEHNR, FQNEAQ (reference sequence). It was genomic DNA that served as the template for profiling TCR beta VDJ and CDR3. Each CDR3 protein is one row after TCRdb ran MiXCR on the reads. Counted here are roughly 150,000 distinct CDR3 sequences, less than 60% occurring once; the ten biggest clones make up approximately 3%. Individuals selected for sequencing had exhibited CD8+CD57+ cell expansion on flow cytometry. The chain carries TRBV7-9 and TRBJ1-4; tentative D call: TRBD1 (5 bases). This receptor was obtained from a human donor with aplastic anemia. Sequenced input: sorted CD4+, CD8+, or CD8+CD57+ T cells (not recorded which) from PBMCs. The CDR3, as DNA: TGTACCAGCAGCAAAGACAGCGCAACTAATGAAAAACTGTTTTTT. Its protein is CTSSKDSATNEKLFF.